This TCR beta chain was sequenced during a study of T cells in Graves' hyperthyroidism and ophthalmopathy. Study summary: Sampling of peripheral blood happened at initial diagnosis, prior to any treatment.

V shed 4 bases, J shed 4 bases, and the junction held 5 bases outside the gene matches. The CDR3 has 14 residues. Germline values: CDR1 SGHAT, CDR2 FQNNGV. On the basis of clinical symptoms, serum thyroxine and TRAb, thyroid ultrasound and orbital computed tomography, diagnoses were made. Study conclusions and caveats: Blood samples included most of the expanded thyroid clonotypes exceeding 0.001.

This clonotype was counted many times. Its antigen is unknown. The CDR3 regions of TCR beta were amplified from RNA transcripts. The study used the HTBI primer set for a first-round RT-PCR of the TCR CDR3. MiXCR was run by TCRdb on the multiplex PCR reads, yielding one entry per CDR3 protein. The table has about 640,000 distinct CDR3 sequences, 20% seen once. The chain joins TRBV11-2 to TRBJ1-2; 8 nucleotides match TRBD1. Sequencing was done on a sample of blood. This receptor was obtained from a man aged 30 to 39 with Graves' ophthalmopathy. The CDR3 protein is CASSSRQGTYGYTF. CDR3 sequence (DNA): TGTGCCAGCAGCTCCAGACAGGGGACCTATGGCTACACCTTC.